This T cell receptor (beta chain) was documented in a study of blood T cell repertoires in COVID-19. Residents of approximately 25 US areas, aged roughly 18 to 89 years, made up the participants. Participant reports of clinical history set cohort assignment. TCRdb keeps only in-frame clones here, not all; method: immunoSEQ multiplex PCR. The table shows 250,000 to 300,000 clones, with around 86% occurring only once. Germline lookup yields CDR1 LGHNT and CDR2 FRNRAP. The CDR3 is made up of 14 amino acids. V was shortened by 3 bases and J by 1 base, with 7 bases between the two germline ends. The source material was PBMCs or T cells enriched from blood (not recorded which). The V gene is TRBV12-5, the J gene TRBJ1-5; D remains ambiguous. This TCR derives from a woman in her forties who had recovered from COVID-19. The CDR3 loop is CASGFSGSNQPQHF. The CDR3 nucleotides are TGTGCTAGTGGTTTCTCCGGGAGCAATCAGCCCCAGCATTTT. The full variable domain, its missing parts supplied by reference TRBV12-5 and TRBJ1-5, is DARVTQTPRHKVTEMGQEVTMRCQPILGHNTVFWYRQTMMQGLELLAYFRNRAPLDDSGMPKDRFSAEMPDATLATLKIQPSEPRDSAVYFCASGFSGSNQPQHFGDGTRLSIL.